Following are 22 T cell receptor beta chains from one sample sequenced in a study of blood T cell repertoires in COVID-19. Method: immunoSEQ multiplex PCR; TCRdb's copy keeps in-frame clones and lacks some. The sample lists tens of thousands of clones; about 90% were seen once. The sample consisted of peripheral blood. The receptors derive from a man aged 60-69 years with active COVID-19.

The chain joins TRBV27 to TRBJ2-7, with 11 bases that match TRBD1. After removal of 0 bases from V and 6 bases from J, the junction contained 1 base not matched to a gene. The CDR3 is made up of 14 amino acids. Per germline, CDR1 MNHEY and CDR2 SMNVEV (reference sequence). CDR3 loop: CASSLSGTGGEQYF. In DNA form, the CDR3 reads TGTGCCAGCAGTTTATCTGGGACAGGGGGCGAGCAGTACTTC.

V usage is TRBV19 and J usage is TRBJ1-4; D is unresolved. CDR1 and CDR2 (germline): LNHDA, SQIVND (reference sequence). Trimming removed 3 bases from V and 7 bases from J, with 12 bases in between. This CDR3 has 14 residues. The CDR3 region is CASSILTGPEKLFF. In DNA, the CDR3 is TGTGCCAGTAGTATCCTGACGGGTCCTGAAAAACTGTTTTTT.

This rearrangement joins TRBV7-3 to TRBJ2-7; TRBD2 might be the D (6 bases). In germline, CDR1 is SGHTA, CDR2 FQGTGA. V was trimmed by 5 bases and J by 7 bases, leaving 21 bases between them. The CDR3 sequence is 15 residues long. For the CDR3, the DNA is TGTGCCAGCAGCCTGGCCGGGACTCCCGTTGAAGAGCAGTACTTC. Encoded protein: CASSLAGTPVEEQYF.

V gene TRBV5-1 combines with J gene TRBJ2-5; 7 positions agree with TRBD1. Germline CDR1 SGHRS, CDR2 YFSETQ. The length of the CDR3 is 14 residues. V trimming: 3 bases; J trimming: 5 bases; junction bases outside the gene matches: 7. The CDR3 reads CASSYGTVRETQYF. The DNA of the CDR3 is TGCGCCAGCAGCTACGGGACAGTCCGGGAGACCCAGTACTTC. Full variable domain (rest looked up from reference TRBV5-1 and TRBJ2-5): KAGVTQTPRYLIKTRGQQVTLSCSPISGHRSVSWYQQTPGQGLQFLFEYFSETQRNKGNFPGRFSGRQFSNSRSEMNVSTLELGDSALYLCASSYGTVRETQYFGPGTRLLVL.

This chain connects TRBV9 to TRBJ2-5, with 14 bases identical to TRBD2. Trimming removed 3 bases from V and 4 bases from J; junction bases left unmatched: 8. CDR1 and CDR2 from the germline V gene are SGDLS and YYNGEE. CDR3 length: 17 amino acids. The DNA for the CDR3 is TGTGCCAGCAGCGAGGGAGCCGGACTAGCGGGAGGAGAGACCCAGTACTTC. Amino acids: CASSEGAGLAGGETQYF. Variable domain in full (rest from reference TRBV9 and TRBJ2-5): DSGVTQTPKHLITATGQRVTLRCSPRSGDLSVYWYQQSLDQGLQFLIQYYNGEERAKGNILERFSAQQFPDLHSELNLSSLELGDSALYFCASSEGAGLAGGETQYFGPGTRLLVL.

The chain links TRBV11-2 to TRBJ2-7; D may be TRBD2 (6 bases). The V end was cut by 4 bases, the J end by 4 bases, with 23 bases between. Germline-derived CDR1 and CDR2 are SGHAT and FQNNGV. This CDR3 has 17 residues. CDR3 nucleotide sequence: TGTGCCAGCAGCTCCGCGGGACTGATGACTACTGAATACGAGCAGTACTTC. Translation gives CASSSAGLMTTEYEQYF.

The V and J genes are TRBV11-2 and TRBJ2-3, with TRBD1 as a possible D gene (7 bases). The CDR3 contains 13 residues. V lost 0 bases, J lost 8 bases, and 9 bases lay in between. Germline CDR1 reads SGHAT; CDR2 reads FQNNGV. CDR3 protein: CASSLDQGGTQYF. The CDR3 nucleotides are TGTGCCAGCAGCTTAGATCAGGGGGGTACGCAGTATTTT.

The table lists this clone with a count of one. The V and J genes are TRBV5-1 and TRBJ1-5; D is possibly TRBD1 (5 bases). V was pared by 4 bases and J by 4 bases, with 12 bases between. This CDR3 is 14 amino acids long. Germline values: CDR1 SGHRS, CDR2 YFSETQ. This CDR3 reads CASSTDPGNQPQHF. CDR3 DNA: TGCGCCAGCAGCACTGACCCAGGGAATCAGCCCCAGCATTTT.

The chain is built from TRBV19 and TRBJ2-4; TRBD2 agrees at 10 bases. V gave up 5 bases and J gave up 8 bases; unmatched junction bases: 15. This CDR3 region has 17 residues. The V gene's germline CDR1 is LNHDA and CDR2 SQIVND (reference sequence). DNA for the CDR3: TGTGCCAGTAGTTCCGCACGGGCTAGCGGGAGTGGGGACATTCAGTACTTC. As protein: CASSSARASGSGDIQYF.

In its sample, this clone was seen a few times. The CDR3 bases are TGTGCCAGCAACAGACCTAACTATGGCTACACCTTC. Translating gives CASNRPNYGYTF. J is TRBJ1-2 and V is TRBV2, with D hard to call. The CDR3 runs 12 residues. With 7 bases removed from V and 0 bases from J, the gap between germline ends came to 6 bases. Germline CDR1 reads SNHLY; CDR2 reads FYNNEI. The variable domain in full, with the rest retrieved from reference TRBV2 and TRBJ1-2, is EPEVTQTPSHQVTQMGQEVILRCVPISNHLYFYWYRQILGQKVEFLVSFYNNEISEKSEIFDDQFSVERPDGSNFTLKIRSTKLEDSAMYFCASNRPNYGYTFGSGTRLTVV.

The V gene is TRBV19, the J gene TRBJ2-7, with D tentatively TRBD1 (5 bases). V shed 3 bases and J shed 2 bases, with 11 bases lying between them. This CDR3 has 14 amino acids. CDR1 is LNHDA, CDR2 SQIVND, per germline (reference sequence). Here the CDR3 DNA reads TGTGCCAGTAGTATCGCAGGGAATCCCTACGAGCAGTACTTC. It translates to CASSIAGNPYEQYF.

The J gene is TRBJ2-7, the V gene TRBV29-1, with D perhaps matching TRBD1 (6 bases). CDR1 SQVTM and CDR2 ANQGSEA come from the germline V gene. V lost 7 bases and J lost 7, with 17 bases in between. The CDR3 loop spans 12 amino acids. The CDR3 here is CSAGQRAREQYF. In DNA form, the CDR3 reads TGCAGCGCAGGACAGAGAGCTCGGGAGCAGTACTTC.

This clone was seen a few times. The CDR3 protein is CASSQDGPNYGYTF. In DNA form, the CDR3 reads TGCGCCAGCAGCCAAGATGGCCCCAACTATGGCTACACCTTC. The gene calls are TRBV4-1 and TRBJ1-2; D unresolved. CDR3 size: 14 residues. CDR1 and CDR2 (germline): MGHRA, YSYEKL. V was cut by 0 bases and J by 2 bases, with 7 bases left in between.

This chain joins TRBV27 and TRBJ2-7; 8 bases line up with TRBD2. The germline V gene encodes CDR1 MNHEY and CDR2 SMNVEV (reference sequence). This CDR3 is 15 amino acids long. The J segment lost 5 bases and the V segment lost 8 bases, leaving 14 bases of the junction unmatched. The chain's CDR3 is CASRSAGALGNEQYF. For the CDR3, the DNA is TGTGCCAGCCGGTCAGCGGGAGCCCTAGGGAACGAGCAGTACTTC.

The genes are TRBV2 and TRBJ2-7; D might be TRBD1 (5 bases). The CDR3 loop spans 14 amino acids. In germline, CDR1 is SNHLY, CDR2 FYNNEI. V dropped 7 bases and J dropped 0 bases, with 13 bases sitting between them. For the CDR3, the DNA is TGTGCCAGCAAGGCAGGGCCCTTCTCCTACGAGCAGTACTTC. Translated: CASKAGPFSYEQYF.

The chain employs TRBV7-3 and TRBJ2-3; a possible D gene is TRBD1 (6 bases). CDR1 SGHTA and CDR2 FQGTGA come from the germline V gene. The CDR3 covers 16 residues. V was clipped by 1 base and J by 4 bases, with 15 bases between them. This CDR3 reads CASSLRQAKSPDTQYF. CDR3 DNA sequence: TGTGCCAGCAGCTTAAGACAGGCTAAGAGTCCAGATACGCAGTATTTT.

Worth noting for this clone: The same CDR3 can be traced to other DNA sequences in this sample. The chain carries TRBV19 and TRBJ2-1; 9 nucleotides match TRBD2. CDR3 length: 16 amino acids. Germline loops: CDR1 LNHDA, CDR2 SQIVND (reference sequence). V gave up 7 bases and J gave up 8 bases; unmatched junction bases: 15. CDR3 in amino acids: CASTLSRASGMDEQFF. In DNA, the CDR3 is TGTGCCAGTACCCTATCGAGGGCTAGCGGGATGGATGAGCAGTTCTTC.

The chain employs TRBV2 and TRBJ1-2; maybe TRBD1 (5 bases). Germline lookup yields CDR1 SNHLY and CDR2 FYNNEI. The CDR3 has 14 amino acids. V gave up 10 bases and J gave up 1 base, with 16 bases separating them. The CDR3 DNA reads TGTGCCATCCCGGGGGGGTTGGATAACTATGGCTACACCTTC. Encoded protein: CAIPGGLDNYGYTF.

The gene calls are TRBV30 and TRBJ2-1, with D tentatively TRBD2 (5 bases). The CDR3 has 13 residues. With 4 bases removed from V and 1 base from J, the gap between germline ends came to 8 bases. Per the germline V gene, CDR1 is GTSNPN and CDR2 is SVGIG (reference sequence). For the CDR3, the DNA is TGTGCCTGGAAGAGCGGATCCTACAATGAGCAGTTCTTC. This codes for CAWKSGSYNEQFF.

The chain couples TRBV5-3 to TRBJ2-7; D unclear. TRBV5-3 is classed as an ORF, of uncertain function. The CDR3 totals 14 residues. V was cut by 1 base and J by 3 bases, with 11 bases left in between. The CDR3 sequence is CARSLRRSVYEQYF. In nucleotides, the CDR3 is TGTGCCAGAAGCTTGCGGCGCAGCGTCTACGAGCAGTACTTC.

The gene calls are TRBV19 and TRBJ1-2; D is uncertain. The CDR3 is 13 residues long. V was cut by 5 bases and J by 4 bases, with 11 bases left in between. Germline V CDR1 and CDR2: LNHDA, SQIVND (reference sequence). Here the CDR3 DNA reads TGTGCCAGTAGTTCGTCGGGAATCTATGGCTACACCTTC. Its translation is CASSSSGIYGYTF. Drawing the rest from reference TRBV19 and TRBJ1-2, the complete variable domain is DGGITQSPKYLFRKEGQNVTLSCEQNLNHDAMYWYRQDPGQGLRLIYYSQIVNDFQKGDIAEGYSVSREKKESFPLTVTSAQKNPTAFYLCASSSSGIYGYTFGSGTRLTVV.

This CDR3 is CASRRSSGVHEKLFF. The CDR3 coding sequence is TGTGCCAGCAGACGCTCGTCAGGGGTTCATGAAAAACTGTTTTTT. The chain is built from TRBV2 and TRBJ1-4; D is perhaps TRBD1 (6 bases). The germline V and J ends were trimmed by 6 bases and 6 bases, with 17 bases remaining between them. The CDR3 spans 15 residues. Germline V gene lookup returns CDR1 SNHLY and CDR2 FYNNEI.